Shown below are 31 T cell receptor beta chains from a single sample sequenced in a study of blood T cell repertoires in COVID-19. Repertoires were generated with immunoSEQ multiplex PCR, while TCRdb's copy carries only in-frame clones and drops some. The sample records about 100,000 clones, less than 75% being singletons. The sample taken for sequencing was peripheral blood. The receptors originated from a woman aged 35 to 49 with acute or convalescent COVID-19.

This rearrangement joins TRBV5-4 to TRBJ2-1; 11 bases are shared with TRBD2. Losses at the gene ends were 4 bases for V and 3 bases for J; bases not matched to a gene: 3. Germline V lookup: CDR1 SGHNT, CDR2 YYREEE (reference sequence). This CDR3 is built from 15 residues. CDR3 coding DNA: TGTGCCAGCAGCCGGGGGACTAGCGGCTACAATGAGCAGTTCTTC. Translated: CASSRGTSGYNEQFF.

This clone has just a few counts. The V call is TRBV6-1, the J call TRBJ1-6; 8 bases are shared with TRBD1. Germline V gene lookup returns CDR1 MNHNS and CDR2 SASEGT. The CDR3 spans 14 residues. V trimming: 6 bases; J trimming: 10 bases; junction bases outside the gene matches: 8. CDR3 protein: CASSLRGRSSPLHF. In nucleotides, the CDR3 is TGTGCCAGCAGCCTCAGGGGGCGAAGCTCACCCCTCCACTTT.

This clone was seen only once. V and J are TRBV27 and TRBJ2-7, with D possibly matching TRBD1 (6 bases). Germline loops: CDR1 MNHEY, CDR2 SMNVEV (reference sequence). V gave up 2 bases and J gave up 2 bases, with 10 bases separating them. The CDR3 is made up of 14 amino acids. The CDR3 sequence is CASSLKQGAYEQYF. CDR3 nucleotides: TGTGCCAGCAGTTTAAAACAGGGTGCCTACGAGCAGTACTTC.

Only a few counts were recorded for this clone. The chain is built from TRBV13 and TRBJ2-3; TRBD1 matches at 7 bases. Germline CDR1 is PRHDT and CDR2 is FYEKMQ (reference sequence). The CDR3 has 14 residues. J gave up 2 bases and V 5 bases, and 4 bases lay outside the gene matches. In nucleotides, the CDR3 is TGTGCCAGCAGCCCAAGGGGGCCCACAGATACGCAGTATTTT. Residues: CASSPRGPTDTQYF.

This chain links TRBV9 with TRBJ1-4, with unresolved D. The CDR3 has 15 amino acids. In germline, CDR1 is SGDLS, CDR2 YYNGEE. The V and J ends lost 0 bases and 4 bases respectively, with 10 bases between them. CDR3 DNA sequence: TGTGCCAGCAGCGTAGCGGCACAGAGTAATGAAAAACTGTTTTTT. This gives the protein CASSVAAQSNEKLFF.

V is TRBV9 and J is TRBJ2-1, with D perhaps matching TRBD1 (5 bases). Per germline, CDR1 SGDLS and CDR2 YYNGEE. Trimming pared 0 bases from V and 3 bases from J, leaving 7 bases between. The CDR3 is 14 residues long. The CDR3 reads CASSVEQGYNEQFF. The CDR3 DNA sequence: TGTGCCAGCAGCGTAGAGCAGGGCTACAATGAGCAGTTCTTC.

The rearrangement joins TRBV10-3 to TRBJ2-3; D is possibly TRBD2 (5 bases). The ends were cut back, 6 bases at V and 1 base at J, with 8 bases in the middle. Germline CDR1 ENHRY, CDR2 SYGVKD. This CDR3 region has 13 residues. CDR3 coding DNA: TGTGCCATCAGAGCGGACCGCACAGATACGCAGTATTTT. Amino acid sequence: CAIRADRTDTQYF.

The chain links TRBV9 to TRBJ2-2; TRBD1 matches 8 bases. J was trimmed by 0 bases and V by 5 bases; bases with no gene match: 3. Germline-derived CDR1 and CDR2 are SGDLS and YYNGEE. This CDR3 contains 15 residues. CDR3 protein: CASSRTGTNTGELFF. The CDR3 region has the DNA TGTGCCAGCAGTCGGACAGGGACGAACACCGGGGAGCTGTTTTTT.

This clone has a handful of counts. The chain employs TRBV19 and TRBJ1-1; 7 bases map to TRBD1. J lost 10 bases, V lost 8 bases, and 19 bases had no gene match. Germline loops: CDR1 LNHDA, CDR2 SQIVND (reference sequence). CDR3 length equals 15 residues. CDR3 residues: CASPPRDSVLDGAFF. CDR3 sequence (DNA): TGTGCCAGTCCCCCCAGGGACAGCGTTCTAGATGGAGCTTTCTTT.

This clone was seen only once. The CDR3 DNA reads TGTGCCAGCAGCTTTTTGGAGGGTGGACCCCAGTACTTC. This gives the protein CASSFLEGGPQYF. The genes are TRBV7-3 and TRBJ2-5, with D perhaps matching TRBD2 (6 bases). CDR3 length equals 13 residues. The V and J ends lost 3 bases and 9 bases respectively, with 14 bases between them. Germline V lookup: CDR1 SGHTA, CDR2 FQGTGA.

The rearrangement uses TRBV29-1 and TRBJ2-3; TRBD2 aligns across 8 bases. The V segment lost 6 bases and the J segment 6 bases; nucleotides outside the gene matches: 11. Germline assignment: CDR1 SQVTM and CDR2 ANQGSEA. The CDR3 is 14 residues long. CDR3 nucleotide sequence: TGCAGCGTCGAACCGGGACTAGTAGGGGATACGCAGTATTTT. Translated: CSVEPGLVGDTQYF.

The genes are TRBV3-1 (or the pseudogene TRBV3-2) and TRBJ1-6; weak D call: TRBD1 (6 bases). Per the germline V gene, CDR1 is LGHDT and CDR2 is YNNKEL (reference sequence). This CDR3 region has 13 residues. Trimming pared 7 bases from V and 8 bases from J, leaving 12 bases between. CDR3 region: CASTLGGDSPLHF. As DNA, the CDR3 is TGTGCCAGCACTTTAGGGGGGGATTCACCCCTCCACTTT.

The chain recombines TRBV15 with TRBJ1-6; unclear D gene. Per germline, CDR1 LNHNV and CDR2 YYDKDF (reference sequence). The CDR3 has 14 residues. Trimming shortened V by 3 bases and J by 10 bases, and 13 bases separated the two germline ends. CDR3 amino acids: CATSSPVAGSPLHF. The CDR3 coding sequence is TGTGCCACCAGCAGCCCCGTCGCGGGCTCACCCCTCCACTTT.

The chain combines TRBV30 with TRBJ2-3; 11 bases are shared with TRBD1. J gave up 5 bases and V 2 bases, and 3 bases lay outside the gene matches. Germline CDR1 and CDR2: GTSNPN and SVGIG (reference sequence). The CDR3 is made up of 14 amino acids. The CDR3 DNA sequence: TGTGCCTGGAGTAGGGGACAGGGGGTAGATACGCAGTATTTT. This codes for CAWSRGQGVDTQYF.

The genes are TRBV7-8 and TRBJ1-1; D remains unclear. This CDR3 region has 15 residues. Germline V gene sequence: CDR1 SGHVS, CDR2 FQNEAQ. Trimming removed 3 bases at V and 0 bases at J, with 11 bases between. The CDR3 DNA reads TGTGCCAGCAGCTTTTCGGGAGGGCTGAACACTGAAGCTTTCTTT. It yields the protein CASSFSGGLNTEAFF.

The genes are TRBV30 and TRBJ1-1; possibly TRBD1 for D (5 bases). V lost 3 bases and J 1 base, leaving 9 bases between the germline ends. This CDR3 spans 13 amino acids. The V gene's germline CDR1 is GTSNPN and CDR2 SVGIG (reference sequence). CDR3 loop: CAWRTGWNTEAFF. The CDR3 coding sequence is TGTGCCTGGAGAACAGGTTGGAACACTGAAGCTTTCTTT.

In this sample, this clone turned up a few times. V is TRBV19 and J is TRBJ2-5; TRBD2 agrees at 10 bases. V gave up 3 bases and J gave up 5 bases; unmatched junction bases: 6. Germline values: CDR1 LNHDA, CDR2 SQIVND (reference sequence). This CDR3 spans 15 amino acids. The CDR3 protein is CASSISSGGSETQYF. The CDR3 bases are TGTGCCAGTAGTATCTCTAGCGGGGGCTCGGAGACCCAGTACTTC.

The rearrangement links TRBV3-1 (or the pseudogene TRBV3-2) to TRBJ2-7, with TRBD2 as a possible D gene (7 bases). Per germline, CDR1 LGHDT and CDR2 YNNKEL (reference sequence). The ends were cut back, 7 bases at V and 6 bases at J, with 16 bases in the middle. The CDR3 covers 13 residues. CDR3 DNA: TGTGCCAGCACGCCTTGGGGGGGCTCCGAGCAGTACTTC. Amino acid sequence: CASTPWGGSEQYF.

The table lists this clone with a few counts. The rearrangement uses TRBV5-6 and TRBJ1-5; 7 nucleotides align to TRBD1. Germline V gives CDR1 SGHDT, CDR2 YYEEEE. J lost 5 bases, V lost 1 base, and 6 bases had no gene match. The CDR3 has 15 amino acids. CDR3 sequence: CASSLRGQPYQPQHF. The CDR3 DNA follows: TGTGCCAGCAGCTTGAGGGGACAGCCGTATCAGCCCCAGCATTTT.

This chain connects TRBV6-5 to TRBJ1-2; possibly TRBD1 for D (5 bases). CDR1 is MNHEY and CDR2 is SVGAGI in the germline V gene. This CDR3 contains 15 residues. V was pared by 6 bases and J by 4 bases, with 18 bases between. CDR3 coding DNA: TGTGCCAGCAGGCTTCAGGCATCCGGGGGCTATGGCTACACCTTC. Its translation: CASRLQASGGYGYTF.

The rearrangement joins TRBV28 to TRBJ1-4, with D unclear. Germline V CDR1 and CDR2: MDHEN, SYDVKM. V gave up 3 bases and J gave up 3 bases, with 8 bases separating them. The CDR3 spans 14 residues. CDR3 region: CASSFRQANEKLFF. The CDR3 nucleotides are TGTGCCAGCAGTTTTCGGCAGGCTAATGAAAAACTGTTTTTT.

The V call is TRBV3-1 (or the pseudogene TRBV3-2), the J call TRBJ1-4; D is ambiguous. V was cut by 2 bases and J by 1 base, with 5 bases left in between. The CDR3 has 14 amino acids. Germline V gene lookup returns CDR1 LGHDT and CDR2 YNNKEL (reference sequence). CDR3 region: CASSQRGTNEKLFF. The CDR3 region has the DNA TGTGCCAGCAGCCAACGGGGAACTAATGAAAAACTGTTTTTT.

For the CDR3, the DNA is TGTGCCAGCAGACCTACAGGTTTCGATGAAAAACTGTTTTTT. Translation gives CASRPTGFDEKLFF. This chain uses TRBV28 with TRBJ1-4, with a tentative D call TRBD1 (5 bases). V lost 6 bases to trimming and J lost 6 bases, with 14 bases between them. CDR1 and CDR2 (germline): MDHEN, SYDVKM. The CDR3 loop spans 14 amino acids.

The chain carries TRBV5-1 and TRBJ1-2; 10 bases map to TRBD1. Germline V CDR1 and CDR2: SGHRS, YFSETQ. This CDR3 has 13 residues. The V and J ends lost 4 bases and 8 bases, in that order; junction bases with no gene match: 5. The CDR3 bases are TGCGCCAGCAGCCCTGGGACAGGGGAAGGCTACACCTTC. Translated: CASSPGTGEGYTF.

The gene calls are TRBV7-9 and TRBJ2-5; D is possibly TRBD2 (5 bases). Germline V gene lookup returns CDR1 SEHNR and CDR2 FQNEAQ (reference sequence). Trimming took 8 bases from V and 7 from J, leaving 23 bases between them. CDR3 size: 15 residues. This CDR3 reads CASSGVRMVGLTQYF. The CDR3 bases are TGTGCCAGCTCCGGGGTCCGGATGGTGGGGTTGACCCAGTACTTC.

V is TRBV5-1 and J is TRBJ1-1, with 10 bases fitting TRBD1. The germline gives CDR1 SGHRS, CDR2 YFSETQ. CDR3 length: 15 amino acids. Unmatched junction bases numbered 6, after V lost 4 bases and J lost 3 bases. The CDR3 DNA is TGCGCCAGCAGCCAGACAGGGGGCAAGGACACTGAAGCTTTCTTT. Its translation: CASSQTGGKDTEAFF.

This clone was detected only a few times. The chain has TRBV28 and TRBJ1-6, with D maybe TRBD1 (5 bases). V dropped 7 bases and J dropped 0 bases, with 25 bases sitting between them. The germline CDR1 and CDR2 sequences are MDHEN and SYDVKM. The CDR3 extends over 20 amino acids. In nucleotides, the CDR3 is TGTGCCAGCAACCAGAGCAGGGTTAGGTCCCCGAGCTCCTATAATTCACCCCTCCACTTT. Translating gives CASNQSRVRSPSSYNSPLHF.

This clone was seen only a few times. The rearrangement joins TRBV7-2 to TRBJ1-4; D gene ambiguous. The length of the CDR3 is 13 residues. Deletions cut 1 base from V and 7 bases from J, with 7 bases between. Looked up from germline, CDR1 is SGHTA and CDR2 is FQGNSA. CDR3 sequence (DNA): TGTGCCAGCAGCTTAGAGCCGGGTGAAAAACTGTTTTTT. The encoded protein is CASSLEPGEKLFF.

The chain joins TRBV2 to TRBJ2-7, with D tentatively TRBD2 (5 bases). This CDR3 contains 14 residues. V dropped 6 bases and J dropped 2 bases, with 14 bases sitting between them. CDR1 and CDR2 (germline): SNHLY, FYNNEI. The CDR3 nucleotides are TGTGCCAGCAGCAGAGGAGGTCCGCCCTACGAGCAGTACTTC. This encodes CASSRGGPPYEQYF.

This clone has more than one count but fewer than ten. This chain links TRBV5-4 with TRBJ1-4; a possible D gene is TRBD1 (5 bases). Germline V CDR1 and CDR2: SGHNT, YYREEE (reference sequence). This CDR3 spans 14 amino acids. The V gene lost 2 bases and the J gene lost 6 bases, with 11 bases spanning the gap. The CDR3 DNA reads as TGTGCCAGCAGCTTTACAGGAAGGGATGAAAAACTGTTTTTT. This encodes CASSFTGRDEKLFF.

The chain joins TRBV4-3 to TRBJ1-2; 7 bases are a match to TRBD1. CDR3 length: 14 residues. V lost 1 base and J lost 4; bases outside the gene matches: 3. Germline loops: CDR1 LGHNA, CDR2 YSLEER. CDR3 bases: TGCGCCAGCAGCCAAGGGACAGGTACCTATGGCTACACCTTC. Its translation is CASSQGTGTYGYTF.